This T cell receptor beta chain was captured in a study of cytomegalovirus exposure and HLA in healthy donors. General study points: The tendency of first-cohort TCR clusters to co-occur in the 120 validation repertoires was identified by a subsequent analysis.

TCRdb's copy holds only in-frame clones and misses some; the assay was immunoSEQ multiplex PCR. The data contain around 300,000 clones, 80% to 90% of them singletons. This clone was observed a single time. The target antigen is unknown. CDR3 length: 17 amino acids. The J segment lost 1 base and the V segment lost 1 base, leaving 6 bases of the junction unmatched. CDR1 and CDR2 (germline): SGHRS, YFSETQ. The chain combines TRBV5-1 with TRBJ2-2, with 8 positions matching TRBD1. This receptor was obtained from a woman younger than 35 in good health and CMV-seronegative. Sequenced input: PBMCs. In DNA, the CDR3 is TGCGCCAGCAGCTTGTTAGGCGGGACAGGGAACACCGGGGAGCTGTTTTTT. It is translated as CASSLLGGTGNTGELFF.